Shown below are 21 T cell receptor beta chains from a single sample sequenced in a study of monozygotic twins with inflammatory bowel disease. TCRdb reprocessed the 5' RACE reads and stores each CDR3 protein as one record, lacking DNA. The sample table includes some 440,000 distinct CDR3 sequences. The material sequenced was blood. These TCRs come from a human donor with ulcerative colitis or Crohn's disease, or a healthy co-twin of an affected twin (not recorded which).

This chain uses TRBV6-6 with TRBJ1-2; the D gene TCRdb calls, TRBD1, cannot be checked with no DNA. This CDR3 is built from 12 residues. Germline V gives CDR1 MNHNY, CDR2 SVGAGI (reference sequence). CDR3 protein: CGVGQGLYGYTF.

V usage is TRBV4-1 and J usage is TRBJ2-1; lacking DNA, the TRBD1 call made by TCRdb goes unchecked. This CDR3 has 13 amino acids. The germline V gene has CDR1 MGHRA and CDR2 YSYEKL. The CDR3 here is CASSPYRDNEQFF.

The chain links TRBV10-3 to TRBJ2-1; there is no DNA to check the TCRdb D call of TRBD1. Germline CDR1 ENHRY, CDR2 SYGVKD. This CDR3 contains 16 residues. The CDR3 loop is CAISDPTGGSYNEQFF.

This rearrangement joins TRBV5-1 to TRBJ2-5; TCRdb picks TRBD1, but there is no DNA to check that call. The CDR3 has 15 residues. Per germline, CDR1 SGHRS and CDR2 YFSETQ. CDR3 sequence reads: CASSLDRGSGETQYF.

The chain employs TRBV4-1 and TRBJ2-7. Germline lookup yields CDR1 MGHRA and CDR2 YSYEKL. This CDR3 contains 15 residues. The CDR3: CASSQESGAPYEQYF.

CDR3 amino acids: CASSQGPEQFF. This rearrangement joins TRBV6-5 to TRBJ2-1; the D call of TRBD1 rests on TCRdb alone, since no DNA is present to check it. The CDR3 has 11 residues. Germline CDR1 MNHEY, CDR2 SVGAGI.

The chain employs TRBV20-1 and TRBJ2-3; TCRdb's D call, TRBD2, is unchecked because there is no DNA. This CDR3 comprises 16 residues. Germline lookup yields CDR1 DFQATT and CDR2 SNEGSKA (reference sequence). The CDR3 is CSAKLAGVRFADTQYF.

J is TRBJ2-1 and V is TRBV15; the TCRdb D gene call, TRBD2, has no DNA to confirm it. The germline CDR1 and CDR2 sequences are LNHNV and YYDKDF (reference sequence). The CDR3 is made up of 18 amino acids. CDR3 loop: CATSSPPPSSGDYNEQFF.

The CDR3 loop is CASSYGSGGNQPQHF. The chain combines TRBV6-2 or TRBV6-3 with TRBJ1-5; TCRdb gives TRBD1 as the D gene, but with no DNA this cannot be confirmed. CDR3 length: 15 residues. Germline V lookup: CDR1 MNHEY, CDR2 SVGEGT.

The chain couples TRBV5-6 to TRBJ1-5. This CDR3 spans 16 amino acids. Germline V gives CDR1 SGHDT, CDR2 YYEEEE. CDR3 region: CASSFKGRDSNQPQHF.

This sequence joins TRBV7-2 and TRBJ2-2. Germline V gene lookup returns CDR1 SGHTA and CDR2 FQGNSA. This CDR3 is 13 amino acids long. This CDR3 is CASSFGLAGELFF.

The V call is TRBV5-1, the J call TRBJ2-3; the D call of TRBD1 rests on TCRdb alone, since no DNA is present to check it. Germline-derived CDR1 and CDR2 are SGHRS and YFSETQ. The CDR3 totals 15 residues. CDR3 sequence: CASSFKGVSTDTQYF. Full variable domain (missing parts from reference TRBV5-1 and TRBJ2-3): KAGVTQTPRYLIKTRGQQVTLSCSPISGHRSVSWYQQTPGQGLQFLFEYFSETQRNKGNFPGRFSGRQFSNSRSEMNVSTLELGDSALYLCASSFKGVSTDTQYFGPGTRLTVL.

V gene TRBV7-9 combines with J gene TRBJ2-2; the TCRdb D gene call, TRBD1, has no DNA to confirm it. The CDR3 length is 17 residues. The germline V gene has CDR1 SEHNR and CDR2 FQNEAQ (reference sequence). The CDR3 spells CASSSGAGTTDTGELFF.

This chain links TRBV15 with TRBJ1-5. This CDR3 comprises 13 residues. Germline V gives CDR1 LNHNV, CDR2 YYDKDF (reference sequence). This CDR3 reads CATSRDRNQPQHF.

This chain links TRBV5-1 with TRBJ1-4. CDR3 length: 15 amino acids. CDR1 is SGHRS, CDR2 YFSETQ, per germline. The CDR3 is CASSIPEGANEKLFF.

The chain is built from TRBV20-1 and TRBJ2-1; TCRdb names TRBD2, which stays unverified in the absence of DNA. CDR3 size: 15 residues. Germline-derived CDR1 and CDR2 are DFQATT and SNEGSKA (reference sequence). The CDR3 is CSARPPLAGTNEQFF.

This chain uses TRBV12-3 or TRBV12-4 with TRBJ1-6; TCRdb picks TRBD1, but there is no DNA to check that call. There are 14 residues in the CDR3. CDR3 in amino acids: CASSFQGGNSPLHF.

V usage is TRBV28 and J usage is TRBJ2-7; with no DNA, the TCRdb D assignment of TRBD2 cannot be verified. CDR3 length: 14 residues. CDR1 is MDHEN, CDR2 SYDVKM, per germline. The CDR3 loop reads CASSSQTSRREQYF.

The chain uses TRBV12-3 or TRBV12-4 and TRBJ2-3; the TRBD2 assignment by TCRdb is unverifiable without DNA. This CDR3 comprises 18 residues. This chain's CDR3 is CASSNGTSGRRATDTQYF.

The rearrangement links TRBV3-1 to TRBJ1-1; no DNA is available, so the TRBD1 call from TCRdb remains unchecked. The CDR3 runs 15 residues. Germline lookup yields CDR1 LGHDT and CDR2 YNNKEL (reference sequence). This CDR3 reads CASSQGPGGNTEAFF. Together with reference TRBV3-1 and TRBJ1-1, the CDR3 gives the full variable domain: DTAVSQTPKYLVTQMGNDKSIKCEQNLGHDTMYWYKQDSKKFLKIMFSYNNKELIINETVPNRFSPKSPDKAHLNLHINSLELGDSAVYFCASSQGPGGNTEAFFGQGTRLTVV.

This chain uses TRBV20-1 with TRBJ2-5; TCRdb picks TRBD1, but there is no DNA to check that call. The CDR3 is 13 amino acids. Germline CDR1 reads DFQATT; CDR2 reads SNEGSKA (reference sequence). The CDR3 here is CSAIAGTEETQYF.